The 19 T cell receptor beta chains presented below share a single source sample, sequenced in a study of STAT5B mutations in CD4+ large granular lymphocyte leukemia. Produced via immunoSEQ multiplex PCR; TCRdb's table is partial and in-frame only. This table has 31,000 or so clones, approximately 74% appearing once. The source material was CD4+ T cells from blood buffy coats. Receptors originate from a human donor in good health.

The rearrangement joins TRBV5-4 to TRBJ2-3; weak D call: TRBD1 (6 bases). V dropped 4 bases and J dropped 2 bases, with 8 bases sitting between them. The CDR3 is 13 residues long. CDR1 is SGHNT and CDR2 is YYREEE in the germline V gene (reference sequence). This CDR3 reads CASSRDNTDTQYF. The CDR3 DNA reads TGTGCCAGCAGCCGGGACAACACAGATACGCAGTATTTT.

The chain combines TRBV19 with TRBJ1-1; 10 bases are shared with TRBD1. CDR3 size: 15 residues. Germline V gene lookup returns CDR1 LNHDA and CDR2 SQIVND (reference sequence). The V gene end was trimmed by 8 bases and the J gene end by 3 bases; junction bases not matched to a gene: 9. The chain's CDR3 is CASSRRTGGHTEAFF. The CDR3 region has the DNA TGTGCCAGTTCGCGGCGGACAGGGGGTCACACTGAAGCTTTCTTT.

This chain links TRBV5-1 with TRBJ2-5, with a weak D call TRBD1 (5 bases). The germline CDR1 and CDR2 sequences are SGHRS and YFSETQ. Trimming shortened V by 5 bases and J by 2 bases, and 10 bases separated the two germline ends. This CDR3 is 13 amino acids long. In DNA, the CDR3 is TGCGCCAGCAGGTGGACAACACAAGAGACCCAGTACTTC. Residues: CASRWTTQETQYF.

This clone was counted only a few times. The chain is built from TRBV5-6 and TRBJ1-1, with D maybe TRBD1 (6 bases). CDR3 size: 14 residues. Germline assignment: CDR1 SGHDT and CDR2 YYEEEE. Trimming removed 4 bases from V and 5 bases from J, with 15 bases in between. Written as DNA, the CDR3 is TGTGCCAGCAGCCCTATTGTAGGGGGAACTGAAGCTTTCTTT. Translating it yields CASSPIVGGTEAFF.

The chain is built from TRBV30 and TRBJ1-2; 7 nucleotides agree with TRBD1. The CDR3 is 14 amino acids. Germline CDR1 reads GTSNPN; CDR2 reads SVGIG (reference sequence). Germline trimming cut 3 bases from V and 4 bases from J; bases unmatched to any gene: 8. In DNA form, the CDR3 reads TGTGCCTGGAGCGGAGGGGACAGCGTCTATGGCTACACCTTC. This codes for CAWSGGDSVYGYTF.

This sequence joins TRBV2 and TRBJ1-2; D unresolved. Germline lookup yields CDR1 SNHLY and CDR2 FYNNEI. The CDR3 consists of 11 residues. V gave up 3 bases and J gave up 7 bases, with 6 bases separating them. CDR3: CASSEISGYTF. CDR3 nucleotide sequence: TGTGCCAGCAGTGAGATCAGTGGCTACACCTTC.

The chain combines TRBV5-1 with TRBJ1-2; 9 bases are a match to TRBD1. This CDR3 region has 14 residues. CDR1 and CDR2 from the germline V gene are SGHRS and YFSETQ. Germline trimming cut 4 bases from V and 3 bases from J; bases unmatched to any gene: 4. The CDR3 loop reads CASSPDRGDYGYTF. CDR3 nucleotides: TGCGCCAGCAGCCCGGACAGGGGAGACTATGGCTACACCTTC.

The chain links TRBV10-3 to TRBJ2-3; D not resolved. Trimming took 3 bases from V and 3 from J, leaving 16 bases between them. Germline loops: CDR1 ENHRY, CDR2 SYGVKD. The CDR3 is 16 residues long. CDR3: CAISDSLGPGTDTQYF. CDR3 DNA sequence: TGTGCCATCAGTGATTCCCTAGGGCCCGGGACAGATACGCAGTATTTT.

This chain uses TRBV4-2 with TRBJ2-7, with D perhaps matching TRBD1 or TRBD2 (5 bases each). CDR1 LGHNA and CDR2 YNFKEQ come from the germline V gene. The CDR3 runs 14 residues. With 0 bases removed from V and 2 bases from J, the gap between germline ends came to 8 bases. The CDR3 is CASSQELGAYEQYF. CDR3 DNA: TGTGCCAGCAGCCAAGAACTGGGGGCCTACGAGCAGTACTTC.

The chain carries TRBV7-2 and TRBJ1-4; 9 bases line up with TRBD1. Germline CDR1 and CDR2: SGHTA and FQGNSA. CDR3 length: 15 amino acids. V was clipped by 0 bases and J by 7 bases; unmatched bases: 3. The CDR3 region is CASSLATDRGEKLFF. CDR3 coding DNA: TGTGCCAGCAGCTTAGCAACGGACAGGGGTGAAAAACTGTTTTTT.

This clone was picked up a small number of times. The rearrangement links TRBV19 to TRBJ1-1; D possibly corresponds to TRBD1 (6 bases). Germline CDR1 is LNHDA and CDR2 is SQIVND (reference sequence). V lost 2 bases, J lost 6 bases, and 13 bases lay in between. CDR3 length: 14 residues. The chain's CDR3 is CASSISDSFSEAFF. CDR3 in DNA: TGTGCCAGTAGTATATCGGACAGCTTCTCTGAAGCTTTCTTT.

This sequence joins TRBV2 and TRBJ1-1; a possible D gene is TRBD1 (5 bases). This CDR3 is built from 15 residues. V was pared by 3 bases and J by 6 bases, with 17 bases between. CDR1 is SNHLY and CDR2 is FYNNEI in the germline V gene. CDR3 residues: CASSDWDRGGAEAFF. The CDR3 coding sequence is TGTGCCAGCAGTGATTGGGACCGAGGAGGGGCTGAAGCTTTCTTT. The entire variable domain, with the rest obtained from reference TRBV2 and TRBJ1-1, is as follows: EPEVTQTPSHQVTQMGQEVILRCVPISNHLYFYWYRQILGQKVEFLVSFYNNEISEKSEIFDDQFSVERPDGSNFTLKIRSTKLEDSAMYFCASSDWDRGGAEAFFGQGTRLTVV.

The chain uses TRBV7-6 and TRBJ2-1; the match to TRBD2 covers 15 bases. This CDR3 has 16 residues. V trimming: 6 bases; J trimming: 10 bases; junction bases outside the gene matches: 10. Germline assignment: CDR1 SGHVS and CDR2 FNYEAQ. CDR3 amino acids: CASRNGLAGGQNEQFF. The DNA of the CDR3 is TGTGCCAGCAGAAATGGACTAGCGGGGGGGCAAAACGAGCAGTTCTTC. Supplemented by reference TRBV7-6 and TRBJ2-1, the full variable domain reads GAGVSQSPRYKVTKRGQDVALRCDPISGHVSLYWYRQALGQGPEFLTYFNYEAQQDKSGLPNDRFSAERPEGSISTLTIQRTEQRDSAMYRCASRNGLAGGQNEQFFGPGTRLTVL.

This chain uses TRBV7-8 with TRBJ2-2, with TRBD1 matching 9 bases. CDR3 size: 18 residues. Germline trimming cut 5 bases from V and 4 bases from J; bases unmatched to any gene: 14. Germline V CDR1 and CDR2: SGHVS, FQNEAQ. The CDR3 loop reads CASSPQPTGGYRTGELFF. The CDR3 DNA reads TGTGCCAGCAGCCCACAACCGACAGGGGGGTACCGCACCGGGGAGCTGTTTTTT.

This clone was picked up a small number of times. For the CDR3, the DNA is TGTGCCAGCAGACGTTCAGGGGCAACTAATGAAAAACTGTTTTTT. It codes for CASRRSGATNEKLFF. The chain joins TRBV6-5 to TRBJ1-4; possibly TRBD1 for D (6 bases). Germline CDR1 and CDR2: MNHEY and SVGAGI. The CDR3 covers 15 residues. Trimming took off 6 bases at V and 0 bases at J, with 11 bases between the two ends.

This clone showed up just a few times. The V and J genes are TRBV2 and TRBJ2-7, with D possibly called TRBD1 or TRBD2 (6 bases each). Germline V gene sequence: CDR1 SNHLY, CDR2 FYNNEI. Trimming removed 6 bases from V and 3 bases from J, with 12 bases in between. This CDR3 has 13 residues. The CDR3 DNA is TGTGCCAGCAGAGACGGGGGCAACTACGAGCAGTACTTC. Amino acid sequence: CASRDGGNYEQYF.

This clone has only a few counts. This sample includes further DNA sequences coding for the same CDR3. The V and J genes are TRBV5-1 and TRBJ1-5, with unresolved D. Germline CDR1 reads SGHRS; CDR2 reads YFSETQ. Between the trimmed V and J ends, which lost 0 bases and 4 bases, there was a span of 5 bases. This CDR3 is 13 amino acids long. The CDR3 DNA follows: TGCGCCAGCAGCTTGGATTCTAATCAGCCCCAGCATTTT. Protein: CASSLDSNQPQHF.

The chain joins TRBV5-1 to TRBJ2-5; 7 bases line up with TRBD1. The length of the CDR3 is 16 residues. Looked up from germline, CDR1 is SGHRS and CDR2 is YFSETQ. J gave up 4 bases and V 4 bases, and 13 bases lay outside the gene matches. This CDR3 reads CASSRSATGAGETQYF. The CDR3 DNA follows: TGCGCCAGCAGCCGGTCCGCCACAGGGGCGGGAGAGACCCAGTACTTC.

V usage is TRBV6-5 and J usage is TRBJ1-1, with unresolved D. The CDR3 spans 15 residues. Germline CDR1 reads MNHEY; CDR2 reads SVGAGI. The V and J ends lost 6 bases and 1 base respectively, with 15 bases between them. CDR3 protein: CASRPRPAGNTEAFF. The CDR3 DNA is TGTGCCAGCAGACCCCGCCCCGCCGGGAACACTGAAGCTTTCTTT.